This is a list of T cell receptor beta chains from one sample in a study of blood T cell repertoires in COVID-19. TCRdb's copy holds only in-frame clones and misses some; the assay was immunoSEQ multiplex PCR. The sample carries a few hundred thousand clones, approximately 85% recorded once. Sequencing used PBMCs or T cells enriched from blood (not recorded which). The origin of the receptors is a woman aged 50 to 65 who had recovered from COVID-19. Both conserved end residues are part of each CDR3. D genes are given only for firm matches. Some rows mark clone size as missing; the rest say once, few, many or name a class of expanded clone.

d_call	v_call	j_call	clone_size	cdr3_nt	cdr3_aa
.	TRBV19	TRBJ2-2	.	TGTGCCAGTAGTATTGCAACAGCTTACACCGGGGAGCTGTTTTTT	CASSIATAYTGELFF
TRBD1	TRBV4-1	TRBJ2-7	.	TGCGCCAGCAGCCAGGACAGGGCCTCCTACGAGCAGTACTTC	CASSQDRASYEQYF
TRBD2	TRBV11-3	TRBJ2-7	.	TGTGCCAGCAGCCTAAGCGGGACTACCGGCGAGCAGTACTTC	CASSLSGTTGEQYF
.	TRBV19	TRBJ2-7	.	TGTGCCAGTAGTTCCCGTGGGAGGCGGTACGAGCAGTACTTC	CASSSRGRRYEQYF
.	TRBV6-1	TRBJ1-5	.	TGTGCCAGCAGTGAAGCAAGTTTCAGAAACAATCAGCCCCAGCATTTT	CASSEASFRNNQPQHF
TRBD1	TRBV5-6	TRBJ1-1	.	TGTGCCAGCAGCCCGACAGGGGTTCGCACTGAAGCTTTCTTT	CASSPTGVRTEAFF
.	TRBV27	TRBJ1-1	.	TGTGCCAGCAATGGACCGGGACAAGGAGCTTTCTTT	CASNGPGQGAFF
.	TRBV7-8	TRBJ1-3	.	TGTGCCAGCAGCCGATCGGGACACAACTCTGGAAACACCATATATTTT	CASSRSGHNSGNTIYF
TRBD2	TRBV9	TRBJ2-1	.	TGTGCCAGCAGCGTACGGGGGGGATCCTACAATGAGCAGTTCTTC	CASSVRGGSYNEQFF
TRBD1	TRBV7-9	TRBJ1-2	.	TGTGCCAGCAGCTTAATTTGGCAGGGGGCTGTAAACTATGGCTACACCTTC	CASSLIWQGAVNYGYTF
TRBD1	TRBV2	TRBJ1-4	.	TGTGCCAGCAGGCCCATCAGGGGGACTAATGAAAAACTGTTTTTT	CASRPIRGTNEKLFF
.	TRBV5-1	TRBJ2-1	.	TGCGCCAGCAGCTTGGATGCCCCTAGCATCTATGAGCAGTTCTTC	CASSLDAPSIYEQFF
TRBD2	TRBV5-1	TRBJ2-3	.	TGCGCCAGCAGCTTGGGAGGTAGCGGGAGGGCCTTGGGCACAGATACGCAGTATTTT	CASSLGGSGRALGTDTQYF
.	TRBV27	TRBJ1-5	once	TGTGCCAGCAGTTTATACCGAGGGCAGGGGAATCAGCCCCAGCATTTT	CASSLYRGQGNQPQHF
.	TRBV5-3	TRBJ1-5	.	TGTGCCAGAAGCAACGAGCCTCTTCCGCCCCAGCATTTT	CARSNEPLPPQHF
TRBD2	TRBV4-1	TRBJ2-5	once	TGCGCCAGCAGCCAAGTAGCCGCTTGGGGGCGGGAGGGGGAGACCCAGTACTTC	CASSQVAAWGREGETQYF
.	TRBV2	TRBJ2-2	.	TGTGCCAGCAGTGAAAATAGCCCCGGGGAGCTGTTTTTT	CASSENSPGELFF
.	TRBV5-1	TRBJ1-1	.	TGCGCCAGCAGCTTGGCCGGGTTGAGGAACACTGAAGCTTTCTTT	CASSLAGLRNTEAFF